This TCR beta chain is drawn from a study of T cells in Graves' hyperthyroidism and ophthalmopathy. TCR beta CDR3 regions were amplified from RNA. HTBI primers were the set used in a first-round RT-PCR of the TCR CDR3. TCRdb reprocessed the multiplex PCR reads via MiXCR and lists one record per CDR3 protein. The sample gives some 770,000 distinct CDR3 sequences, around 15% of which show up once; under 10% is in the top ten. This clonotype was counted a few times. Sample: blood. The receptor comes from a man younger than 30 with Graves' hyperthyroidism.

The CDR3 loop is CASSDGLAGLETQYF. The CDR3 DNA is TGTGCCAGCAGTGATGGACTAGCGGGACTCGAGACCCAGTACTTC. The chain joins TRBV27 to TRBJ2-5, with TRBD2 matching 12 bases. CDR1 MNHEY and CDR2 SMNVEV come from the germline V gene (reference sequence). CDR3 size: 15 residues. After removal of 5 bases from V and 5 bases from J, the junction contained 6 bases not matched to a gene.